Listed below are T cell receptor beta chains from one sample, sequenced in a study of Ad26.COV2.S vaccination and SARS-CoV-2 variants. The protocol was immunoSEQ multiplex PCR, while the TCRdb copy is restricted to in-frame clones and leaves out a portion. The table shows fewer than 500,000 clones, with 90% occurring only once. The starting material was peripheral blood, obtained in a trial of Ad26.COV2.S vaccine versus placebo. The source of these receptors is a person between 18 and 59 years old who received the Ad26.COV2.S COVID-19 vaccine or a placebo. Both conserved end residues are trimmed from each CDR3. Fields, in order: V gene, clone size, CDR3 protein. Rows give clone size only sometimes, using once, few, many, or a class for an expanded clone.

v_gene: TRBV7-7
abundance: NA
CDR3aa: ASSVAASYNEQF

v_gene: TRBV6-6
abundance: NA
CDR3aa: ASSYFRTSGSDEQY

v_gene: TRBV7-8
abundance: few
CDR3aa: ASSHRLGGVQPQH

v_gene: TRBV19
abundance: NA
CDR3aa: ASSGGANNEQF

v_gene: TRBV9
abundance: NA
CDR3aa: ASSVNGHPQETQY

v_gene: TRBV18
abundance: NA
CDR3aa: ASAAGTPRGDTQY

v_gene: TRBV7-9
abundance: once
CDR3aa: ASSLSGEQF

v_gene: TRBV10-3
abundance: NA
CDR3aa: AISAQNLNTEAF

v_gene: TRBV10-3
abundance: NA
CDR3aa: AISGEGANSPLH

v_gene: TRBV6-6
abundance: NA
CDR3aa: ASSSAGTDTQY

v_gene: TRBV28
abundance: NA
CDR3aa: ASSPWTSGRSNEQF

v_gene: TRBV3-1/TRBV3-2
abundance: NA
CDR3aa: ASSTTGEGTQY

v_gene: TRBV9
abundance: NA
CDR3aa: ASSRGTEAF

v_gene: TRBV18
abundance: few
CDR3aa: ASSPRVRRMNTEAF

v_gene: TRBV19
abundance: NA
CDR3aa: ASSILLANTGELF

v_gene: TRBV13
abundance: NA
CDR3aa: ASSLRRGEQF

v_gene: TRBV5-1
abundance: few
CDR3aa: ASSVGLALETQY

v_gene: TRBV7-8
abundance: NA
CDR3aa: ASSRGGLAANEKLF

v_gene: TRBV9
abundance: NA
CDR3aa: ASGGKPYNEQF

v_gene: TRBV23-1
abundance: NA
CDR3aa: ASSQSLSPASGSYEQY

v_gene: TRBV19
abundance: NA
CDR3aa: ASKSLAGGYEQY

v_gene: TRBV15
abundance: NA
CDR3aa: ATSSALKDTGELF

v_gene: TRBV5-6
abundance: NA
CDR3aa: ASSFGAADTQY

v_gene: TRBV3-1/TRBV3-2
abundance: NA
CDR3aa: ASSQDGLAGGPSVSYEQY

v_gene: TRBV4-1
abundance: NA
CDR3aa: ASSPGRGNTEAF

v_gene: TRBV9
abundance: NA
CDR3aa: ASSFSGQGTETQY

v_gene: TRBV7-9
abundance: NA
CDR3aa: ASSPQQGRLGGYT

v_gene: TRBV7-2
abundance: NA
CDR3aa: ASSLRTGNEQF

v_gene: TRBV5-4
abundance: few
CDR3aa: ASSLVNREEEQY

v_gene: TRBV7-7
abundance: once
CDR3aa: ASSLDIWAEAF

v_gene: TRBV2
abundance: NA
CDR3aa: ASSLNRGSFNEQF

v_gene: TRBV19
abundance: NA
CDR3aa: ASSRLGDPGELF

v_gene: TRBV19
abundance: NA
CDR3aa: ASSIGSVYGYT

v_gene: TRBV7-9
abundance: NA
CDR3aa: ASSPVAGGMYNEQF

v_gene: TRBV14
abundance: NA
CDR3aa: ASSQEYPTQQY

v_gene: TRBV12-2
abundance: NA
CDR3aa: ASRLALSGDRNTGELF

v_gene: TRBV28
abundance: NA
CDR3aa: ASSSPRGGGQY

v_gene: TRBV29-1
abundance: NA
CDR3aa: SVEASGDYEQY

v_gene: TRBV7-6
abundance: NA
CDR3aa: ASSLIGTGNTEAF

v_gene: TRBV4-2
abundance: NA
CDR3aa: ASSQDQIYYGYT

v_gene: TRBV5-6
abundance: NA
CDR3aa: ASSLRQGSTDTQY

v_gene: TRBV6-2/TRBV6-3
abundance: NA
CDR3aa: ASSSQPVEQF

v_gene: TRBV4-3
abundance: NA
CDR3aa: ASSQDIRSSYNEQF

v_gene: TRBV5-1
abundance: NA
CDR3aa: ASSLGPGPNTEAF

v_gene: TRBV28
abundance: NA
CDR3aa: ASRETAANYGYT

v_gene: TRBV7-2
abundance: NA
CDR3aa: ASSQTFSPYSPLH

v_gene: TRBV6-5
abundance: NA
CDR3aa: ASSYRGQGDYEQY

v_gene: TRBV6-5
abundance: NA
CDR3aa: ATSTVHLRNEQF

v_gene: TRBV19
abundance: NA
CDR3aa: ASSIEGTPMPQH

v_gene: TRBV3-1/TRBV3-2
abundance: NA
CDR3aa: ASSQGQGTYGYT

v_gene: TRBV15
abundance: NA
CDR3aa: ATSRIGDEQGWDTEAF

v_gene: TRBV19
abundance: NA
CDR3aa: ATTQGLVGELF

v_gene: TRBV3-1/TRBV3-2
abundance: NA
CDR3aa: ASSQEGSYEQY

v_gene: TRBV5-4
abundance: NA
CDR3aa: ASSAFSYEQY

v_gene: TRBV7-9
abundance: NA
CDR3aa: ASSFGLAGNEQF